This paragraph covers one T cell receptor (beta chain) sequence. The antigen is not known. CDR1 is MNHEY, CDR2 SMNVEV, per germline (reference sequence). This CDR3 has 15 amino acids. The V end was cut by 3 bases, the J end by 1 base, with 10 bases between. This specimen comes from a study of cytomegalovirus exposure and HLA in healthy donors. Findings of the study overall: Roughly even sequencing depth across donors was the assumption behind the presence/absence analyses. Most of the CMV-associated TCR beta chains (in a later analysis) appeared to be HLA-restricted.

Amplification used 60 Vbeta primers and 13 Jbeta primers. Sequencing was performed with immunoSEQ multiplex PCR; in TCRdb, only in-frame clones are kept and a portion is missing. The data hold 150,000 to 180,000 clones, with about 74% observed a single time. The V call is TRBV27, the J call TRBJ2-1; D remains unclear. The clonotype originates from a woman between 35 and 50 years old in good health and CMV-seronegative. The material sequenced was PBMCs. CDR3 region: CASSFIGRSYNEQFF. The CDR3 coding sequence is TGTGCCAGCAGTTTTATTGGGCGTTCCTACAATGAGCAGTTCTTC.